The 25 T cell receptor beta chains given below trace back to one sample, sequenced in a study of T cell responses to AZD1222 COVID-19 vaccine. Only in-frame clones appear in the TCRdb table, and some are missing; sequencing was by immunoSEQ multiplex PCR. The table shows 100,000 to 120,000 clones, with 94% occurring only once. Sample: peripheral blood, taken 28 days after the second AZD1222 dose. The receptors stem from an adult who received the AZD1222 COVID-19 vaccine.

This chain joins TRBV10-1 and TRBJ2-1; the D is unclear. This CDR3 is 15 amino acids long. CDR1 is WNHNN and CDR2 is SYGVQD in the germline V gene (reference sequence). The V gene lost 5 bases and the J gene lost 0 bases, with 11 bases spanning the gap. CDR3 protein: CASSRGFDSYNEQFF. CDR3 nucleotides: TGCGCCAGCAGTAGAGGCTTTGACTCCTACAATGAGCAGTTCTTC.

J is TRBJ2-1 and V is TRBV5-1; 9 nucleotides line up with TRBD2. V was clipped by 0 bases and J by 3 bases; unmatched bases: 7. The germline V gene has CDR1 SGHRS and CDR2 YFSETQ. This CDR3 contains 17 residues. The CDR3 reads CASSLEASGDNYNEQFF. CDR3 DNA: TGCGCCAGCAGCTTGGAGGCTAGCGGGGATAACTACAATGAGCAGTTCTTC.

The gene calls are TRBV4-1 and TRBJ2-2; no clear D gene. The ends were cut back, 10 bases at V and 6 bases at J, with 12 bases in the middle. The CDR3 is 12 amino acids. Germline V CDR1 and CDR2: MGHRA, YSYEKL. In DNA form, the CDR3 reads TGCGCCATCATGTCATTAGCCGGGGAGCTGTTTTTT. Encoded protein: CAIMSLAGELFF.

This chain uses TRBV7-6 with TRBJ1-3; D perhaps matches TRBD1 (6 bases). Trimming cost V 5 bases and J 0 bases, with 14 bases left between them. Germline lookup yields CDR1 SGHVS and CDR2 FNYEAQ. This CDR3 has 16 amino acids. CDR3 protein: CASSITGRVSGNTIYF. In nucleotides, the CDR3 is TGTGCCAGCAGCATCACAGGGCGCGTCTCTGGAAACACCATATATTTT.

This clone was seen just once. Written as DNA, the CDR3 is TGTGCCAGCAGCTACGTATGGGGAAACACCATATATTTT. This codes for CASSYVWGNTIYF. This chain joins TRBV14 and TRBJ1-3, with no clear D. Per germline, CDR1 SGHDN and CDR2 FVKESK. Trimming stripped 5 bases from V and 4 bases from J, with 9 bases between. This CDR3 has 13 residues. Together with reference TRBV14 and TRBJ1-3, the CDR3 gives the full variable domain: EAGVTQFPSHSVIEKGQTVTLRCDPISGHDNLYWYRRVMGKEIKFLLHFVKESKQDESGMPNNRFLAERTGGTYSTLKVQPAELEDSGVYFCASSYVWGNTIYFGEGSWLTVV.

V usage is TRBV3-1 (or the pseudogene TRBV3-2) and J usage is TRBJ2-7; 9 bases line up with TRBD1. This CDR3 comprises 15 residues. V lost 2 bases and J lost 8; bases outside the gene matches: 10. Looked up from germline, CDR1 is LGHDT and CDR2 is YNNKEL (reference sequence). Written as DNA, the CDR3 is TGTGCCAGCAGCCAAACACAGGGGGCTGGGTACAAGCAGTACTTC. Protein product: CASSQTQGAGYKQYF.

V gene TRBV14 combines with J gene TRBJ1-2; 7 bases match TRBD1. Germline V CDR1 and CDR2: SGHDN, FVKESK. The length of the CDR3 is 14 residues. The ends lost 6 bases at V and 7 bases at J; junction bases unmatched: 11. In DNA form, the CDR3 reads TGTGCCAGCAGACCACATACAGGGGCTGGTGGCTACACCTTC. Its translation: CASRPHTGAGGYTF.

The CDR3 reads CASSQGPGQREAFF. In DNA form, the CDR3 reads TGCGCCAGCAGCCAAGGCCCGGGACAGAGAGAAGCTTTCTTT. The rearrangement uses TRBV4-1 and TRBJ1-1; 7 positions agree with TRBD1. CDR1 is MGHRA and CDR2 is YSYEKL in the germline V gene. This CDR3 has 14 residues. The V and J ends lost 1 base and 8 bases, in that order; junction bases with no gene match: 7.

V is TRBV5-5 and J is TRBJ1-3, with 7 nucleotides matching TRBD1. The germline gives CDR1 SGHKS, CDR2 YYEKEE (reference sequence). The CDR3 totals 17 residues. With V trimmed by 5 bases and J by 5 bases, 16 bases remained unmatched. CDR3 amino acids: CASSKQGGHDGRNTIYF. In DNA form, the CDR3 reads TGTGCCAGCAGTAAACAAGGGGGCCACGACGGTCGAAACACCATATATTTT.

The V gene is TRBV3-1 (or the pseudogene TRBV3-2), the J gene TRBJ1-1, with TRBD1 matching over 7 bases. The CDR3 runs to 17 residues. The germline CDR1 and CDR2 sequences are LGHDT and YNNKEL (reference sequence). Unmatched junction bases numbered 10, after V lost 2 bases and J lost 1 base. The CDR3 sequence: CASSQRTGRVGNTEAFF. The CDR3 DNA reads TGTGCCAGCAGCCAACGGACAGGTAGGGTCGGGAACACTGAAGCTTTCTTT.

The chain employs TRBV4-1 and TRBJ1-5, with 8 positions matching TRBD1. Trimming took 1 base from V and 7 from J; bases not matched to a gene: 12. The V gene's germline CDR1 is MGHRA and CDR2 YSYEKL. The CDR3 is made up of 17 amino acids. CDR3 in DNA: TGCGCCAGCAGCCAAGTAATACGACAGGGGAAGAGGCAGCCCCAGCATTTT. This sequence encodes CASSQVIRQGKRQPQHF.

V usage is TRBV7-9 and J usage is TRBJ2-7; D is unclear. The ends were cut back, 5 bases at V and 3 bases at J, with 5 bases in the middle. The CDR3 loop spans 11 amino acids. Looked up from germline, CDR1 is SEHNR and CDR2 is FQNEAQ (reference sequence). CDR3 sequence: CASSHDYEQYF. CDR3 coding DNA: TGTGCCAGCAGCCACGACTACGAGCAGTACTTC.

The chain carries TRBV4-1 and TRBJ1-2; D is perhaps TRBD1 (5 bases). V shed 1 base and J shed 1 base, with 19 bases lying between them. From germline, CDR1 is MGHRA and CDR2 YSYEKL. CDR3 size: 18 residues. For the CDR3, the DNA is TGCGCCAGCAGCCAAGGGGTCGGGGACCCGAGGGTTAACTATGGCTACACCTTC. Translated, it gives CASSQGVGDPRVNYGYTF.

The chain uses TRBV7-9 and TRBJ1-1, with D hard to call. In germline, CDR1 is SEHNR, CDR2 FQNEAQ (reference sequence). Trimming pared 5 bases from V and 11 bases from J, leaving 18 bases between. The CDR3 covers 13 residues. The chain's CDR3 is CASSDRRGPDAFF. CDR3 DNA sequence: TGTGCCAGCAGCGATAGACGAGGGCCGGACGCTTTCTTT. The variable domain in full, with the rest retrieved from reference TRBV7-9 and TRBJ1-1, is DTGVSQNPRHKITKRGQNVTFRCDPISEHNRLYWYRQTLGQGPEFLTYFQNEAQLEKSRLLSDRFSAERPKGSFSTLEIQRTEQGDSAMYLCASSDRRGPDAFFGQGTRLTVV.

The rearrangement links TRBV7-6 to TRBJ1-4, with no clear D. V lost 5 bases, J lost 0 bases, and 16 bases lay in between. The CDR3 contains 17 residues. CDR1 is SGHVS, CDR2 FNYEAQ, per germline. CDR3 residues: CASSARKGGSTNEKLFF. The DNA for the CDR3 is TGTGCCAGCAGCGCACGGAAAGGAGGGTCAACTAATGAAAAACTGTTTTTT.

The gene calls are TRBV4-1 and TRBJ2-5; D unresolved. The CDR3 is 14 residues long. V was trimmed by 3 bases and J by 7 bases, leaving 15 bases between them. CDR1 and CDR2 from the germline V gene are MGHRA and YSYEKL. Written as DNA, the CDR3 is TGCGCCAGCAGCCACGGTCCCTCAGGCGGGACCCAGTACTTC. It specifies CASSHGPSGGTQYF.

The chain combines TRBV12-3 or TRBV12-4 with TRBJ1-1; a weak D match, TRBD1 (5 bases). V was shortened by 3 bases and J by 4 bases, with 9 bases between the two germline ends. This CDR3 has 13 residues. The CDR3 coding sequence is TGTGCCAGCAGTTTTCAGGGTAGCACTGAAGCTTTCTTT. Amino acids: CASSFQGSTEAFF.

Only one count was recorded for this clone. The V gene is TRBV19, the J gene TRBJ1-2, with 7 bases matching TRBD1. V trimming: 5 bases; J trimming: 0 bases; junction bases outside the gene matches: 3. The germline gives CDR1 LNHDA, CDR2 SQIVND (reference sequence). The length of the CDR3 is 14 residues. This CDR3 is CASSLGQANYGYTF. CDR3 DNA: TGTGCCAGTAGTCTCGGACAGGCTAACTATGGCTACACCTTC. The full variable domain, in which reference TRBV19 and TRBJ1-2 provide the parts outside the CDR3, is DGGITQSPKYLFRKEGQNVTLSCEQNLNHDAMYWYRQDPGQGLRLIYYSQIVNDFQKGDIAEGYSVSREKKESFPLTVTSAQKNPTAFYLCASSLGQANYGYTFGSGTRLTVV.

The chain uses TRBV3-1 (or the pseudogene TRBV3-2) and TRBJ1-4; the D is unclear. Germline V gives CDR1 LGHDT, CDR2 YNNKEL (reference sequence). The CDR3 is 14 residues long. V was clipped by 3 bases and J by 8 bases, with 13 bases between them. DNA for the CDR3: TGTGCCAGCAGCCAGGCGCCGGCGGCGGAAAAACTGTTTTTT. Translating gives CASSQAPAAEKLFF.

The genes are TRBV5-1 and TRBJ1-4, with D possibly being TRBD1 (5 bases). Trimming cost V 5 bases and J 8 bases, with 16 bases left between them. The CDR3 sequence is 14 residues long. Germline-derived CDR1 and CDR2 are SGHRS and YFSETQ. The chain's CDR3 is CASRGEGRREKLFF. CDR3 DNA sequence: TGCGCCAGCAGGGGGGAAGGGAGGAGAGAAAAACTGTTTTTT. Supplemented by reference TRBV5-1 and TRBJ1-4, the full variable domain reads KAGVTQTPRYLIKTRGQQVTLSCSPISGHRSVSWYQQTPGQGLQFLFEYFSETQRNKGNFPGRFSGRQFSNSRSEMNVSTLELGDSALYLCASRGEGRREKLFFGSGTQLSVL.

The J gene is TRBJ1-3, the V gene TRBV19; D unresolved. There are 11 residues in the CDR3. The germline gives CDR1 LNHDA, CDR2 SQIVND (reference sequence). V was pared by 5 bases and J by 4 bases, with 3 bases between. The CDR3 nucleotides read TGTGCCAGTAGTGCCGGAAACACCATATATTTT. Translated, it gives CASSAGNTIYF.

The chain links TRBV6-1 to TRBJ2-4; D ambiguous. The CDR3 is 15 amino acids. V lost 0 bases and J lost 3, with 9 bases in between. Per the germline V gene, CDR1 is MNHNS and CDR2 is SASEGT. DNA for the CDR3: TGTGCCAGCAGTGAAGCAGGCCCGGGCAAAAACATTCAGTACTTC. Translating gives CASSEAGPGKNIQYF.

V and J are TRBV6-6 and TRBJ2-7; D ambiguous. In germline, CDR1 is MNHNY, CDR2 SVGAGI (reference sequence). The CDR3 consists of 11 residues. V was trimmed by 7 bases and J by 5 bases, leaving 9 bases between them. In DNA, the CDR3 is TGTGCCAGCACCGCCGGCCACGAGCAGTACTTC. This sequence encodes CASTAGHEQYF.

V gene TRBV11-1 combines with J gene TRBJ2-1; no clear D. Germline V gene lookup returns CDR1 SGHAT and CDR2 FQDESV (reference sequence). V lost 2 bases, J lost 6 bases, and 17 bases lay in between. The CDR3 covers 16 residues. In nucleotides, the CDR3 is TGTGCCAGCAGCTTACCTGCCCGGCCAAATAGCAATGAGCAGTTCTTC. Its translation is CASSLPARPNSNEQFF.

This chain links TRBV6-5 with TRBJ2-7, with 9 bases that match TRBD1. V gave up 9 bases and J gave up 4 bases; unmatched junction bases: 10. Per the germline V gene, CDR1 is MNHEY and CDR2 is SVGAGI. CDR3 length: 14 amino acids. CDR3 protein: CASRTGGAQYEQYF. CDR3 DNA sequence: TGTGCCAGTCGCACAGGGGGCGCCCAATACGAGCAGTACTTC.